This T cell receptor beta chain stems from a study of graft-versus-host responses after intestinal transplantation (dated by TCRdb to the early 2020s). Looking at the study overall: Recipients received multivisceral, liver-intestinal, or isolated intestinal transplants. Samples from a few later patients were sequenced in-house on an Illumina MiSeq with MiXCR processing rather than by the commercial service. After intestinal transplantation, graft-versus-host and host-versus-graft alloreactive T cell clones were followed in the graft, circulation and bone marrow using bulk TCR-beta CDR3 sequencing. To identify alloreactive clones, pre-transplant mixed lymphocyte reaction products were sequenced and compared with unstimulated pre-transplant donor and recipient T cells. Donor T cell macrochimerism was defined as a peak of at least 4% donor T cells among recipient peripheral blood mononuclear cells. Every recipient was given anti-thymocyte globulin induction, followed by roughly 3 years of maintenance tacrolimus and steroids. Of the roughly 23 intestinal transplant recipients enrolled in the cohort, one of whom was a retransplant, a few patients without pretransplant specimens were excluded. Results and caveats for the whole study, not just this receptor: Early after transplant, declines in HvG clones were associated with peak levels of circulating GvH clones. In patients with donor T cell macrochimerism, the allografts had high GvH to HvG T cell clonal ratios. GvH clones were detected in recipient bone marrow, and some of these GvH clones were observed earlier in ileal mucosa or blood, consistent with an intestinal mucosal origin. Conclusions were limited by the relatively low number and heterogeneity of intestinal transplant patients.

Including cysteine and phenylalanine, the CDR3 has 17 amino acids. CDR3 DNA is the only sequence kept; it has 51 bases, read in frame from the first base. CDR1 and CDR2 are drawn from the germline V gene (reference sequence): SGHKS, YYEKEE. V is clipped by 0 bases and J by 1 base, and the sequence between their germline boundaries is 14 bases long. Turning to this clone: This receptor's antigen is unknown. It has no much larger one-base neighbor in the sample; base qualities were not kept.

Libraries were prepared through the immunoSEQ multiplex PCR assay. For most patients, genomic DNA was isolated using the Qiagen DNeasy Blood and Tissue Kit and was shipped frozen to Adaptive Biotechnologies for TCR sequencing. For most patients, high-throughput TCR-beta CDR3 sequencing of genomic DNA was performed by Adaptive Biotechnologies. Turning to the authors' computational methods: Adaptive's ImmunoSEQ software was the source of the TCR sequencing data for 18 patients, while three other patients were processed with MiXCR and VDJtools. To correct CD4 versus CD8 sorting errors, sequences present in both subsets at a frequency ratio below 5:1 were removed. CDR3 nucleotide sequences shared between donor and recipient were removed because their origin could not be assigned. Alloreactive clones required at least 2-fold expansion over unstimulated cells and minimum CFSE-low frequency of 0.002% (template counts) or 0.001% (read counts). Mappable clones were those detected in sequenced pre-transplant spleen, lymph node, or MLR CFSE-low populations of the donor or recipient. The cumulative frequency of alloreactive clones was calculated as a percentage of all sequences, weighted by copy number. Not all clones reach the TCRdb copy of this immuneACCESS table, which keeps in-frame sequences only. Checked studies attribute under half of the gap to unresolved V genes and leave the rest unexplained. For V, J and clone size, that table is used; D and trimming come from the DNA. Across this sample there are roughly 110,000 clones, with roughly 90% seen only once. The ten largest clones add up to around 0.76% of the sample.

The meaning of the sample's time point label: cells obtained before transplantation from donor or recipient. CD3+CD4+ and CD3+CD8+ populations were FACS-sorted from unstimulated pre-transplant donor and recipient cells taken from spleen or lymph nodes. Here the sequenced sample was unstimulated CD4+ T cells sorted from spleen or lymph node cells, taken before transplant. The rearranged chain carries TRBV5-5 and TRBJ2-1; a confident D gene designation cannot be given. The TCR comes from a human donor who was the organ donor for an intestinal transplant. The CDR3 reads CASSLGWSRASYNEQFF. In nucleotides, the sequence is TGTGCCAGCAGCTTGGGGTGGTCCCGGGCGTCCTACAATGAGCAGTTCTTC.